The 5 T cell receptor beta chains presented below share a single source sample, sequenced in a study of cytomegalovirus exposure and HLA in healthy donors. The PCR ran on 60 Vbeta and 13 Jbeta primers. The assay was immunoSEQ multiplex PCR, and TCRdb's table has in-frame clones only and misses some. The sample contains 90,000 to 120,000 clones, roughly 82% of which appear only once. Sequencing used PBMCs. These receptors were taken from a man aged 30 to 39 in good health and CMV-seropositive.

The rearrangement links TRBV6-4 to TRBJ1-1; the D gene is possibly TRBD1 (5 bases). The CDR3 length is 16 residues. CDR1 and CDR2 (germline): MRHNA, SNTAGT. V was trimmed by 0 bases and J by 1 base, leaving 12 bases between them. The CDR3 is CASSDSLDSPNTEAFF. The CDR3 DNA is TGTGCCAGCAGTGACTCCCTCGACAGCCCGAACACTGAAGCTTTCTTT.

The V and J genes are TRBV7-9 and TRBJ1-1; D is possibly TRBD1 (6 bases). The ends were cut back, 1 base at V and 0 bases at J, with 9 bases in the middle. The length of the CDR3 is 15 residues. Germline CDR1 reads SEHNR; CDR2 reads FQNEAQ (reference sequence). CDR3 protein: CASSLGQGMNTEAFF. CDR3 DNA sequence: TGTGCCAGCAGCTTAGGTCAGGGGATGAACACTGAAGCTTTCTTT.

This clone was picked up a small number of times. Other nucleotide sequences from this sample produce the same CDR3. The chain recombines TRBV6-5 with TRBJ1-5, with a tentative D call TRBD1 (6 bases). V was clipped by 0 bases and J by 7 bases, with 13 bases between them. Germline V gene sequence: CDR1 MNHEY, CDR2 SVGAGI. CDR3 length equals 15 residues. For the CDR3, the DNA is TGTGCCAGCAGTTACTCGGGGGGGGCAGGGCAGCCCCAGCATTTT. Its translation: CASSYSGGAGQPQHF.

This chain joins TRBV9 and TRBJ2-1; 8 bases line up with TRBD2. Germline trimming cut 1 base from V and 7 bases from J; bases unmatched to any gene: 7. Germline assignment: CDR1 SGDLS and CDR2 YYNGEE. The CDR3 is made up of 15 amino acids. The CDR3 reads CASSVYAGGWNEQFF. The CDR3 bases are TGTGCCAGCAGCGTATACGCGGGGGGTTGGAATGAGCAGTTCTTC.

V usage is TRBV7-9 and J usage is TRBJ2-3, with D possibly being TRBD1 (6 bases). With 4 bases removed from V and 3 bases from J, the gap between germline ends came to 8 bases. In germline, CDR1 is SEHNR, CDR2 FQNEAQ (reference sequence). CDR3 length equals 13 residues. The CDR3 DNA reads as TGTGCCAGCAGCTCACAGGGTACAGATACGCAGTATTTT. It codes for CASSSQGTDTQYF.